This TCR beta chain was captured by sequencing in a study of T-cell memory formation after mild COVID-19. This clonotype was observed a handful of times. Deletions cut 8 bases from V and 0 bases from J, with 13 bases between. The CDR3 totals 15 residues. Germline values: CDR1 MNHNY, CDR2 SVGAGI (reference sequence). TCRdb recomputed calls from the 5' RACE reads with MiXCR, one row per CDR3 protein. This sample yields around 530,000 distinct CDR3 sequences, of which less than 25% are seen a single time; approximately 8.4% belongs to the top ten. The source is an adult woman who had mild COVID-19 (a few samples of this study predate the infection). Cell type and time point are not known. What was sequenced was PBMCs or a T cell subset sorted from them (not recorded which). The chain employs TRBV6-6 and TRBJ2-2; possibly TRBD2 for D (5 bases). The CDR3 DNA follows: TGTGCCAGCGTTGGGAGAGAAACGAACACCGGGGAGCTGTTTTTT. Translation gives CASVGRETNTGELFF.